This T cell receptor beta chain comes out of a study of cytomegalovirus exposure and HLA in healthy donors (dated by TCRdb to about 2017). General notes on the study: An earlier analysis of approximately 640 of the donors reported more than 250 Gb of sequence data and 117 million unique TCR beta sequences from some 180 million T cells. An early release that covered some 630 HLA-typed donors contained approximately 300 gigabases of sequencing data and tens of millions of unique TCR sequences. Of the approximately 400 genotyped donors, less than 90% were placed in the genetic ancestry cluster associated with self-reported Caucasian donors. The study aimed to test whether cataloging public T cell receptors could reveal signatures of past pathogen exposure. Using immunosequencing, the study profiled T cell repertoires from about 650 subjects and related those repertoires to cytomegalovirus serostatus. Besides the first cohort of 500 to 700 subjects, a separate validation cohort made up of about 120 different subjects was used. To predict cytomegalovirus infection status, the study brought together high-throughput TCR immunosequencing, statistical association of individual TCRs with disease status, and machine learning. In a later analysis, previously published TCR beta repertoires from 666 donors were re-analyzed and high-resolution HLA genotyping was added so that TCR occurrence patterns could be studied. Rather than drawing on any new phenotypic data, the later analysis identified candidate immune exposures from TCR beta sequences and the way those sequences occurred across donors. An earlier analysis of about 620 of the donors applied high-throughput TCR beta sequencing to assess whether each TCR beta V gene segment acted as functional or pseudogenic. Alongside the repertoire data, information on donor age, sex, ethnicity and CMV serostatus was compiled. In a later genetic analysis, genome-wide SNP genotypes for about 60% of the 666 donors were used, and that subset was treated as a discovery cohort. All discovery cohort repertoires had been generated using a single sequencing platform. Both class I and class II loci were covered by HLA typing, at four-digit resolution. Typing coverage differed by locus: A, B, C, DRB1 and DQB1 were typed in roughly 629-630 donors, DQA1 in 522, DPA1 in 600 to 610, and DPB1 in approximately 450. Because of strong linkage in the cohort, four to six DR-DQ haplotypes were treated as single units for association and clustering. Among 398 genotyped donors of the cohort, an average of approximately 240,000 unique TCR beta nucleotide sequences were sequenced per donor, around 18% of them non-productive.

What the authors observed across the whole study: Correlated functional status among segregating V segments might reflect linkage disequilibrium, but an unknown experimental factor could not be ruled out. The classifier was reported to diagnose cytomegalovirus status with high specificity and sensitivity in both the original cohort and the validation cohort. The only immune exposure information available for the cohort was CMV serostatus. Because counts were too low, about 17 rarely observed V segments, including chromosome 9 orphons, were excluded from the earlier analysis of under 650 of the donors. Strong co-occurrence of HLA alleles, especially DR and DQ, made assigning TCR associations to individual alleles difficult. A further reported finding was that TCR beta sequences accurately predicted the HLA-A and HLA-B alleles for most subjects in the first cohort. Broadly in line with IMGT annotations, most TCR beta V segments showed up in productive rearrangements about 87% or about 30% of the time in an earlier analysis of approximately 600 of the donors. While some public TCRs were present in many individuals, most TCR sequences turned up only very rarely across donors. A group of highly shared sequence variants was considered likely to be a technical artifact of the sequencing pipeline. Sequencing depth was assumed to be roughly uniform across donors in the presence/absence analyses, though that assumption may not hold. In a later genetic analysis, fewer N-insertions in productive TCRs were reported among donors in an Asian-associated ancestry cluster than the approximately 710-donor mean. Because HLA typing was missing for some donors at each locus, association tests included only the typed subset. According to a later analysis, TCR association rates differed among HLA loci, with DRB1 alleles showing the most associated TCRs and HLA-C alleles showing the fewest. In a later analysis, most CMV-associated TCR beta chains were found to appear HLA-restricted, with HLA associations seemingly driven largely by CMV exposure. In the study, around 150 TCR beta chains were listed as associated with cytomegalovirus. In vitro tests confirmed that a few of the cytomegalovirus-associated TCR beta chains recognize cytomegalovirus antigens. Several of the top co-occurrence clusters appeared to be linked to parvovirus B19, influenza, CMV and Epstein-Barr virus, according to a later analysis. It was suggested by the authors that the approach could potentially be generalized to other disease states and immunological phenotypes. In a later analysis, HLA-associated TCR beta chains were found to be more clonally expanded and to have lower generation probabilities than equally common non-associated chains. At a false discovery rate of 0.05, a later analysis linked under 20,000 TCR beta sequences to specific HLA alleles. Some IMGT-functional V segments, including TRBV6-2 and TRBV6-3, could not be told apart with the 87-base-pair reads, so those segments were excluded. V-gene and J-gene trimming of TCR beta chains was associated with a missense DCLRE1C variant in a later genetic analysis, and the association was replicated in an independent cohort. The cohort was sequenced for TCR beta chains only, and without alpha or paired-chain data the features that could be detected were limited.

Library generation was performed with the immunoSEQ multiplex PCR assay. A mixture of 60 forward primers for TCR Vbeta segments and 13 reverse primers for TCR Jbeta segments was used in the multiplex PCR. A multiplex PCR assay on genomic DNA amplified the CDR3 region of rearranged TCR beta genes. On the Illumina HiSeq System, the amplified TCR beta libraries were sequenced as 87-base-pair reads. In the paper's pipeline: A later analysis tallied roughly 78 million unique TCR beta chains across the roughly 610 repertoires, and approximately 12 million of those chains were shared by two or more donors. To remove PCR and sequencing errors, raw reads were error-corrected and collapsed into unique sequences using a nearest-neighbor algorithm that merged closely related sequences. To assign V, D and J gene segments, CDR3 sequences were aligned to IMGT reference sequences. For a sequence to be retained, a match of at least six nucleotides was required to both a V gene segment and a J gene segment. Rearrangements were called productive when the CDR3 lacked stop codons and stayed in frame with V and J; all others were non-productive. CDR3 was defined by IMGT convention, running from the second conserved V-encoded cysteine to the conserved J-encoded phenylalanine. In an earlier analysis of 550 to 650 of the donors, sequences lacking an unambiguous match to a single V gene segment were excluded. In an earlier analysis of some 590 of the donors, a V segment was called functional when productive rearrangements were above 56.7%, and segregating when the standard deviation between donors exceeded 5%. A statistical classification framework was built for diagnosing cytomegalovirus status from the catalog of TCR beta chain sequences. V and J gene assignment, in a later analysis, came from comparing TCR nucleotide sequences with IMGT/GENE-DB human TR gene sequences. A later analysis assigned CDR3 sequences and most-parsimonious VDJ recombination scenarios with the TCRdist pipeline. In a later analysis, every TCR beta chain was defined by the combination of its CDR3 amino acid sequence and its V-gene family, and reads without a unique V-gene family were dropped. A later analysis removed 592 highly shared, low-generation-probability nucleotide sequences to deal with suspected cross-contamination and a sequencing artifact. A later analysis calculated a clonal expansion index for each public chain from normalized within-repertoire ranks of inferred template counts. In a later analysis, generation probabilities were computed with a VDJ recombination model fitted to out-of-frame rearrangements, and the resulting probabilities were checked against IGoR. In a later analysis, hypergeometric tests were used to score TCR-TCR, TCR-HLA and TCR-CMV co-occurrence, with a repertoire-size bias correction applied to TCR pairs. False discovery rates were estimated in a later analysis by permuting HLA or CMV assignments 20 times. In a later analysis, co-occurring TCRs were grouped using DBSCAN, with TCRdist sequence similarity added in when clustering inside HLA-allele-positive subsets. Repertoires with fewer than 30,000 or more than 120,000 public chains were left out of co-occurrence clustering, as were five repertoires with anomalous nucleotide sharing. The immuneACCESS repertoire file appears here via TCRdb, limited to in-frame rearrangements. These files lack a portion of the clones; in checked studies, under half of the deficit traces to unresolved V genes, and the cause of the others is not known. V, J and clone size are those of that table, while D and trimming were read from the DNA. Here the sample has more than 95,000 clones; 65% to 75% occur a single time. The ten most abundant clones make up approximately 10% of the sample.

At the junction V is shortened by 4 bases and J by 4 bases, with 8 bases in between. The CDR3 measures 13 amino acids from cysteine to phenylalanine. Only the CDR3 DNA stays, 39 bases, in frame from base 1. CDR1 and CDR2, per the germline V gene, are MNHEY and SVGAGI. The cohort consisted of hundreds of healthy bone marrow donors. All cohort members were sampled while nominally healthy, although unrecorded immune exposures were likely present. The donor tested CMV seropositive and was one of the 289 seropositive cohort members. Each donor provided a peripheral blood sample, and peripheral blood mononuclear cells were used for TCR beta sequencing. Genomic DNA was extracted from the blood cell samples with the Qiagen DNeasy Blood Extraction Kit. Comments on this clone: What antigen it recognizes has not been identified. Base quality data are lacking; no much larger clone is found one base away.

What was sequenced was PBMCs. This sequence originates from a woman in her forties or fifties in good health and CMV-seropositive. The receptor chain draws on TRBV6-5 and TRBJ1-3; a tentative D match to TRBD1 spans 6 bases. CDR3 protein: CASSSDRGNTIYF. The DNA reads TGTGCCAGCAGTTCTGACAGGGGAAACACCATATATTTT.